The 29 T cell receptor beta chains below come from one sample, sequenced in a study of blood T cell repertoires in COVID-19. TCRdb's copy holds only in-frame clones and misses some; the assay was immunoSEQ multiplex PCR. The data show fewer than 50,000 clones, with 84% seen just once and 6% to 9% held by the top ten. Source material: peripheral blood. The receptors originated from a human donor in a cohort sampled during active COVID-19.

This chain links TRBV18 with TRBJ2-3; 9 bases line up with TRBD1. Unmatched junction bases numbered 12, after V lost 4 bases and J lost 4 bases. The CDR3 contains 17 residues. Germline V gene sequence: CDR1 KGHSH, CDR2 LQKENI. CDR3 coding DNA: TGTGCCAGCTCACTCTACCAGGGACAGGGTGATCCAGATACGCAGTATTTT. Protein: CASSLYQGQGDPDTQYF. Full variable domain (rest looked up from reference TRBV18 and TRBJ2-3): NAGVMQNPRHLVRRRGQEARLRCSPMKGHSHVYWYRQLPEEGLKFMVYLQKENIIDESGMPKERFSAEFPKEGPSILRIQQVVRGDSAAYFCASSLYQGQGDPDTQYFGPGTRLTVL.

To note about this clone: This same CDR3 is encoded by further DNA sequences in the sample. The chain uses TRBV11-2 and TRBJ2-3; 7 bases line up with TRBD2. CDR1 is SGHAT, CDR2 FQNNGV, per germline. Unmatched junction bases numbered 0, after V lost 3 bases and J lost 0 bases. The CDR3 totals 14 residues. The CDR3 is CASSFSGSTDTQYF. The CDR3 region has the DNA TGTGCCAGCAGCTTTAGCGGGAGCACAGATACGCAGTATTTT.

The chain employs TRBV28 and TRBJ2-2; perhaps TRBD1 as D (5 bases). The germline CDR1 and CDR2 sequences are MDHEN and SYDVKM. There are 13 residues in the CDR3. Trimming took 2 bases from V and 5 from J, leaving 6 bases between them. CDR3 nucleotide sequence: TGTGCCAGCAGTTTAGCAGGGACCGGGGAGCTGTTTTTT. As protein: CASSLAGTGELFF.

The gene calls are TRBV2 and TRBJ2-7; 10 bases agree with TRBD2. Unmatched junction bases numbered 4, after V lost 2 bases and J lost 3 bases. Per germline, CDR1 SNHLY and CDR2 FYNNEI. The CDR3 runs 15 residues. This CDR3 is CASSELSSGSYEQYF. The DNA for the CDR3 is TGTGCCAGCAGTGAATTGTCTAGCGGGAGCTACGAGCAGTACTTC.

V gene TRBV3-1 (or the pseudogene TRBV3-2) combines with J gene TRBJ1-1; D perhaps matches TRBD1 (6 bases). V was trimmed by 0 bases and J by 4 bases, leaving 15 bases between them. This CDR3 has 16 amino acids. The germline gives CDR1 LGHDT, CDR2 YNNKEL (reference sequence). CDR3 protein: CASSQDRGGLGTEAFF. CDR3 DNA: TGTGCCAGCAGCCAAGACCGGGGGGGGCTGGGCACTGAAGCTTTCTTT.

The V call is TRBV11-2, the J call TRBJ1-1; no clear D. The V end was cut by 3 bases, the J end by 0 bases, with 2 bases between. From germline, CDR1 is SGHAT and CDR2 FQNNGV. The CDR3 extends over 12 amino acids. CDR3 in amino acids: CASSFMNTEAFF. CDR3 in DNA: TGTGCCAGCAGCTTTATGAACACTGAAGCTTTCTTT.

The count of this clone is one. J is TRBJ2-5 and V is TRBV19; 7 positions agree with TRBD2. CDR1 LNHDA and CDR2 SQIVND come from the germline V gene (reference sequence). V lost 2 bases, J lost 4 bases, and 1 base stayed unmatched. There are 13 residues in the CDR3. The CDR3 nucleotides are TGTGCCAGTAGTATACCGGGGGGAGAGACCCAGTACTTC. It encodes CASSIPGGETQYF.

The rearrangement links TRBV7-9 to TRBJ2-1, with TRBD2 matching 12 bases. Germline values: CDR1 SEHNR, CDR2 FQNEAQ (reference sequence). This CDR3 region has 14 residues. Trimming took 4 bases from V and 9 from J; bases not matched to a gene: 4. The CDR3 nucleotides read TGTGCCAGCAGCTCCGGACTAGCGGGGATTGAGCAGTTCTTC. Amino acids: CASSSGLAGIEQFF.

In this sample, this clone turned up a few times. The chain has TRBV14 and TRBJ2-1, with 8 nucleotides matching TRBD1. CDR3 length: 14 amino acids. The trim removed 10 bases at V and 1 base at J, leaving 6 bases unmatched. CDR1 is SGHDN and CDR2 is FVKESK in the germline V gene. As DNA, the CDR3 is TGTGCCACCTCTACAGGGGGGTCCTACAATGAGCAGTTCTTC. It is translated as CATSTGGSYNEQFF. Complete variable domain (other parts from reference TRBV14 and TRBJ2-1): EAGVTQFPSHSVIEKGQTVTLRCDPISGHDNLYWYRRVMGKEIKFLLHFVKESKQDESGMPNNRFLAERTGGTYSTLKVQPAELEDSGVYFCATSTGGSYNEQFFGPGTRLTVL.

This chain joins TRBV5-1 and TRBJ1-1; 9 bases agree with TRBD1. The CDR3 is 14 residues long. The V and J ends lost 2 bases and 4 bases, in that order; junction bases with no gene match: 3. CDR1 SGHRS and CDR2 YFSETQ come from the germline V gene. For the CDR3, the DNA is TGCGCCAGCAGCTTACAGGGGGCGGGCACTGAAGCTTTCTTT. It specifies CASSLQGAGTEAFF. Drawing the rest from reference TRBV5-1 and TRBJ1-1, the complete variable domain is KAGVTQTPRYLIKTRGQQVTLSCSPISGHRSVSWYQQTPGQGLQFLFEYFSETQRNKGNFPGRFSGRQFSNSRSEMNVSTLELGDSALYLCASSLQGAGTEAFFGQGTRLTVV.

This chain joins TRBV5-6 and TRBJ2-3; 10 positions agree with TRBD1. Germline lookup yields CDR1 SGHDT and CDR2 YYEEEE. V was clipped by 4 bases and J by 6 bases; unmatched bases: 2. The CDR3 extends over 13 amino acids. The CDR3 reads CASSRTGGDTQYF. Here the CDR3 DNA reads TGTGCCAGCAGCAGGACAGGGGGGGATACGCAGTATTTT. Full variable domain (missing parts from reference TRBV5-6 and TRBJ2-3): DAGVTQSPTHLIKTRGQQVTLRCSPKSGHDTVSWYQQALGQGPQFIFQYYEEEERQRGNFPDRFSGHQFPNYSSELNVNALLLGDSALYLCASSRTGGDTQYFGPGTRLTVL.

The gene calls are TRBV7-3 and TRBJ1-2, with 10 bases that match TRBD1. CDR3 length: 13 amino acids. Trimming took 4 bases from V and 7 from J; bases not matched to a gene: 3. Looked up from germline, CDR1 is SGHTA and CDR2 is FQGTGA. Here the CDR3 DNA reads TGTGCCAGCAGCTCGACAGGGGGCGGTGGCTACACCTTC. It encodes CASSSTGGGGYTF.

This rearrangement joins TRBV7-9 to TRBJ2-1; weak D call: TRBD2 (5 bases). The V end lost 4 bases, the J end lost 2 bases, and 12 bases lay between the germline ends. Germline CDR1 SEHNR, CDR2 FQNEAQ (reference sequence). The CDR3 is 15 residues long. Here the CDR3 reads CASSSDGLAYNEQFF. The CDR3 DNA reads TGTGCCAGCAGCTCTGACGGACTGGCCTACAATGAGCAGTTCTTC.

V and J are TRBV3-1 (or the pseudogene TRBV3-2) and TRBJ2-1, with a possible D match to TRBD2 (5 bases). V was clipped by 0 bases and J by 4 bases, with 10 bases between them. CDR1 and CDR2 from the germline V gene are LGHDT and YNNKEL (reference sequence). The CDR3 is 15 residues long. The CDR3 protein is CASSQDLSGYNEQFF. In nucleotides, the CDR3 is TGTGCCAGCAGCCAAGATCTGTCGGGGTACAATGAGCAGTTCTTC.

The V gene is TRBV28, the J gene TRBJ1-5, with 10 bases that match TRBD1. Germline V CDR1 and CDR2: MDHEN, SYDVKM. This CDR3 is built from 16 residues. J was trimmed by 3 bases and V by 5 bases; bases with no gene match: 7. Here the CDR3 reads CASSPSGQGNNQPQHF. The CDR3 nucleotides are TGTGCCAGCAGTCCCTCGGGACAGGGGAACAATCAGCCCCAGCATTTT.

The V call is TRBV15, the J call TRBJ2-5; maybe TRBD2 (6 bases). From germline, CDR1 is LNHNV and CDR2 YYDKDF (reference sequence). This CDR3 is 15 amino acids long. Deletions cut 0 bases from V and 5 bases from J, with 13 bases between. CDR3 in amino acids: CATSRDLEGWETQYF. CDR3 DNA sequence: TGTGCCACCAGCAGAGATTTGGAGGGTTGGGAGACCCAGTACTTC.

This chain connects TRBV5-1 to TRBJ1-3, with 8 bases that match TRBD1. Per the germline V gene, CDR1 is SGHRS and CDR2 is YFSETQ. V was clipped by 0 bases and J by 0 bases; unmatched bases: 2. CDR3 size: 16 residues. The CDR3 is CASSLDTGGSGNTIYF. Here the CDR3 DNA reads TGCGCCAGCAGCTTGGACACAGGGGGCTCTGGAAACACCATATATTTT.

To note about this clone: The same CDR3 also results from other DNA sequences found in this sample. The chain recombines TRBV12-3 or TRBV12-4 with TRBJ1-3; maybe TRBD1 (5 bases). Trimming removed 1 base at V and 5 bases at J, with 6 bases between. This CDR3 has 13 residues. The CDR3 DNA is TGTGCCAGCAGTTTAGGGGGCCGAAACACCATATATTTT. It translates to CASSLGGRNTIYF.

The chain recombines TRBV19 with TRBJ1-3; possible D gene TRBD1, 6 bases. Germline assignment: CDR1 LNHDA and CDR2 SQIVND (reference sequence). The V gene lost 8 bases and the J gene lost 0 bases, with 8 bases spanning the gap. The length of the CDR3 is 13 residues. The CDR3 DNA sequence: TGTGCCAGTGGACAGCTCTCTGGAAACACCATATATTTT. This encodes CASGQLSGNTIYF.

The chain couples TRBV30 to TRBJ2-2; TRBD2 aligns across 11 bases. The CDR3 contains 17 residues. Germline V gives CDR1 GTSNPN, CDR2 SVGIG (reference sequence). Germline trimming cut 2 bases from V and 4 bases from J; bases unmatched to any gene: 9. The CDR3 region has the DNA TGTGCCTGGAGTTCTACTAGACTAGCGGGAAGCACCGGGGAGCTGTTTTTT. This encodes CAWSSTRLAGSTGELFF.

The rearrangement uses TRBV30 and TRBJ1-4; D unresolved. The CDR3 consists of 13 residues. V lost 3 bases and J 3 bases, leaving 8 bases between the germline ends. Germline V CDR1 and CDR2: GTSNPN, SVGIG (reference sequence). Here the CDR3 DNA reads TGTGCCTGGAGGGGCAGCTCTAATGAAAAACTGTTTTTT. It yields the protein CAWRGSSNEKLFF.

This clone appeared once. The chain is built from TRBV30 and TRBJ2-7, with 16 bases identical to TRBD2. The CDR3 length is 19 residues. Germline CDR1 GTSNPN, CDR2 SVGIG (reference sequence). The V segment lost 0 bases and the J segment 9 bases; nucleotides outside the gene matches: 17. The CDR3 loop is CAWSVRAVGPGTSGRGQYF. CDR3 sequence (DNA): TGTGCCTGGAGTGTACGTGCCGTGGGGCCTGGGACTAGCGGGAGGGGGCAGTACTTC.

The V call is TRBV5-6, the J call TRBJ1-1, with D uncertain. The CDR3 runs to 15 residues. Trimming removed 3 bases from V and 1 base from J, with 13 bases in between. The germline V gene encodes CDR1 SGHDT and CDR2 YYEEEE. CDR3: CASSWGGRQNTEAFF. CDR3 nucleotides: TGTGCCAGCAGCTGGGGAGGCAGACAGAACACTGAAGCTTTCTTT. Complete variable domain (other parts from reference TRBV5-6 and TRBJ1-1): DAGVTQSPTHLIKTRGQQVTLRCSPKSGHDTVSWYQQALGQGPQFIFQYYEEEERQRGNFPDRFSGHQFPNYSSELNVNALLLGDSALYLCASSWGGRQNTEAFFGQGTRLTVV.

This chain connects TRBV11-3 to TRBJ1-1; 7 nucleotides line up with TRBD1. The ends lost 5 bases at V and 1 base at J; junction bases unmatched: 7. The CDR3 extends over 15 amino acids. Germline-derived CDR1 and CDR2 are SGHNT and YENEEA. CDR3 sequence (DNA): TGTGCCAGCAGCCCCCAGACAGGGTCGAACACTGAAGCTTTCTTT. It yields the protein CASSPQTGSNTEAFF. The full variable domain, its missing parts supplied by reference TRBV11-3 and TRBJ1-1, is EAGVVQSPRYKIIEKKQPVAFWCNPISGHNTLYWYLQNLGQGPELLIRYENEEAVDDSQLPKDRFSAERLKGVDSTLKIQPAELGDSAVYLCASSPQTGSNTEAFFGQGTRLTVV.

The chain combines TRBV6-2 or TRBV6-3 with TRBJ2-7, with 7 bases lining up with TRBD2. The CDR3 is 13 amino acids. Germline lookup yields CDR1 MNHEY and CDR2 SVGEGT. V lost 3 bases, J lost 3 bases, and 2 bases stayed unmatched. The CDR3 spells CASSYAGDYEQYF. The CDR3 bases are TGTGCCAGCAGTTATGCGGGGGACTACGAGCAGTACTTC.

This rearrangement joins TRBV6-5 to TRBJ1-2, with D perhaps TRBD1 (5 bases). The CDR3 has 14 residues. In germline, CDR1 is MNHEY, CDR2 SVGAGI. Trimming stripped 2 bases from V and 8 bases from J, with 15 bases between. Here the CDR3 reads CASSYAPKTDGYTF. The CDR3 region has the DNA TGTGCCAGCAGTTACGCCCCTAAGACAGACGGCTACACCTTC.

The CDR3, as DNA: TGTGCCAGCAGTAGGACAGGGGGCTTGAACACTGAAGCTTTCTTT. Amino acids: CASSRTGGLNTEAFF. The chain joins TRBV2 to TRBJ1-1; 11 positions agree with TRBD1. This CDR3 is 15 amino acids long. After removal of 5 bases from V and 0 bases from J, the junction contained 2 bases not matched to a gene. Germline V gives CDR1 SNHLY, CDR2 FYNNEI. Full variable domain (remainder filled in from reference TRBV2 and TRBJ1-1): EPEVTQTPSHQVTQMGQEVILRCVPISNHLYFYWYRQILGQKVEFLVSFYNNEISEKSEIFDDQFSVERPDGSNFTLKIRSTKLEDSAMYFCASSRTGGLNTEAFFGQGTRLTVV.

CDR3 in DNA: TGTGCTAGTGGTTTGGAACAGGGGGACCAGTACTTC. Its translation: CASGLEQGDQYF. The chain carries TRBV12-5 and TRBJ2-5; 8 nucleotides align to TRBD1. J lost 10 bases, V lost 1 base, and 2 bases had no gene match. This CDR3 is 12 amino acids long. CDR1 LGHNT and CDR2 FRNRAP come from the germline V gene.

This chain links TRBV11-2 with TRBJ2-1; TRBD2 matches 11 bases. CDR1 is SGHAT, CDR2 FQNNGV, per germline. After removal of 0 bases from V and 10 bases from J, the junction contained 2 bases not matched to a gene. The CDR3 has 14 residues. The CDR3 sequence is CASSLERLAGEQFF. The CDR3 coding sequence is TGTGCCAGCAGCTTAGAGAGACTAGCGGGAGAGCAGTTCTTC.